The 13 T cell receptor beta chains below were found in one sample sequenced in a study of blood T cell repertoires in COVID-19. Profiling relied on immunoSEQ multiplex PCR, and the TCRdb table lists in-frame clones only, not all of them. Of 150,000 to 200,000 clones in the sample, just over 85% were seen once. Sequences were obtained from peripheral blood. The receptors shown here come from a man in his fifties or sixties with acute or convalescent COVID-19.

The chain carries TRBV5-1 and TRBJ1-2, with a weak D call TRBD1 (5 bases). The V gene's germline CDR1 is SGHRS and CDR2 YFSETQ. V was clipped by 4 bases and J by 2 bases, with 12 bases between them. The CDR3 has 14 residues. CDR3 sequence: CASSTSGSNYGYTF. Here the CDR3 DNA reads TGCGCCAGCAGCACATCAGGGTCGAACTATGGCTACACCTTC.

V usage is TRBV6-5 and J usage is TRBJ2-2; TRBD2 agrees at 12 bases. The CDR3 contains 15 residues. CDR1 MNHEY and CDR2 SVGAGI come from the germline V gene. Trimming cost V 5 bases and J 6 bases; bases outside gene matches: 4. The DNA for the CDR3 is TGTGCCAGCAGTCTAGCGGGAGGGCCCCCCGGGGAGCTGTTTTTT. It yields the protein CASSLAGGPPGELFF.

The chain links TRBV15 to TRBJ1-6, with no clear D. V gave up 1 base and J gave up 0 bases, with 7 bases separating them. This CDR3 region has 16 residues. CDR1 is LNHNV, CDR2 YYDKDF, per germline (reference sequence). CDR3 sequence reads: CATSRGQSSYNSPLHF. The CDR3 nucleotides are TGTGCCACCAGCAGAGGACAAAGCTCCTATAATTCACCCCTCCACTTT.

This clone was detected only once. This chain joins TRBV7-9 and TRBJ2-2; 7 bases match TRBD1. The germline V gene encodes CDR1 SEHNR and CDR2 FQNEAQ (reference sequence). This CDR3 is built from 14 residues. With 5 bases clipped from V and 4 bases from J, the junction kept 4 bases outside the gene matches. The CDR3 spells CASSPGQFTGELFF. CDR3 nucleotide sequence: TGTGCCAGCAGCCCGGGACAGTTCACCGGGGAGCTGTTTTTT.

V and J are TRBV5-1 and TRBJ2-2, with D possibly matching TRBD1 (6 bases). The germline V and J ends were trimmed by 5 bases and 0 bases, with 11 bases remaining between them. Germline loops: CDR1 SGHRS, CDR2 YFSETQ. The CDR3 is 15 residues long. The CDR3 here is CASSYRATNTGELFF. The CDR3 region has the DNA TGCGCCAGCAGTTACAGGGCAACGAACACCGGGGAGCTGTTTTTT.

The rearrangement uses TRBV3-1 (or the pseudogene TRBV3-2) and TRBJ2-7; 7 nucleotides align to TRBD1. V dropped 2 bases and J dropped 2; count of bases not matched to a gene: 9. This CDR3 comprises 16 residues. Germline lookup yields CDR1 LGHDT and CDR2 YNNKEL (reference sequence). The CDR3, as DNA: TGTGCCAGCAGCCAATTTTTCCGGGACAGAACCTACGAGCAGTACTTC. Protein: CASSQFFRDRTYEQYF.

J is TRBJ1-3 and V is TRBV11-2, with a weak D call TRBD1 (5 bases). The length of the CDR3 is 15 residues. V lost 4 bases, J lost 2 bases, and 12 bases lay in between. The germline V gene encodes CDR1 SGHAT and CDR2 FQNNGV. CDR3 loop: CASSWGGSPGNTIYF. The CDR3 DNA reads TGTGCCAGCAGCTGGGGCGGCTCGCCTGGAAACACCATATATTTT.

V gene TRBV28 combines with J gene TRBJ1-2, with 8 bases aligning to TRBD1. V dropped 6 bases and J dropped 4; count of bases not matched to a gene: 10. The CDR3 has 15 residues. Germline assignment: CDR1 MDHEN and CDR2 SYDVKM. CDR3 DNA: TGTGCCAGCAGAGGAGGGCAGGGGGCCTTCTATGGCTACACCTTC. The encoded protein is CASRGGQGAFYGYTF.

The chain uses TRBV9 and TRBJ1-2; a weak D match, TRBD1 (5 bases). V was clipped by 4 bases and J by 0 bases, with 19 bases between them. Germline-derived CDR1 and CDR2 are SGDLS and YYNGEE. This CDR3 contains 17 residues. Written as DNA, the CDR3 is TGTGCCAGCAGCCCCCTCCCTGGGGGACTTGCTAACTATGGCTACACCTTC. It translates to CASSPLPGGLANYGYTF.

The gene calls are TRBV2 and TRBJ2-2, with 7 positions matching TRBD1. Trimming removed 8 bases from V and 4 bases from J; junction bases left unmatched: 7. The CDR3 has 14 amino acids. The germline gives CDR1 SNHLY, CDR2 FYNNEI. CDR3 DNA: TGTGCCAGCGCCCGACAGGGTGTCACCGGGGAGCTGTTTTTT. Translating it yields CASARQGVTGELFF. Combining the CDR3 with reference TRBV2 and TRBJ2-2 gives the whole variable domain EPEVTQTPSHQVTQMGQEVILRCVPISNHLYFYWYRQILGQKVEFLVSFYNNEISEKSEIFDDQFSVERPDGSNFTLKIRSTKLEDSAMYFCASARQGVTGELFFGEGSRLTVL.

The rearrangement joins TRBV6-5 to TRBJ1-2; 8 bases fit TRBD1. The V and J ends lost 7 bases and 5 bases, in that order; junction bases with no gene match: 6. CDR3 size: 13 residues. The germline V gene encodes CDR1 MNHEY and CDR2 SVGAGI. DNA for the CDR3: TGTGCCAGCAACTCCAGGGGGCGATATGGCTACACCTTC. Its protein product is CASNSRGRYGYTF.

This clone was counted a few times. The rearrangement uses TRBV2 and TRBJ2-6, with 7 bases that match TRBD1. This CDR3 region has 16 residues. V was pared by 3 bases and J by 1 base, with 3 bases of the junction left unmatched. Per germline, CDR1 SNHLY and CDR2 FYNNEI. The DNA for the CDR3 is TGTGCCAGCAGTGAGGAGACAGGGTCTGGGGCCAACGTCCTGACTTTC. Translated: CASSEETGSGANVLTF.

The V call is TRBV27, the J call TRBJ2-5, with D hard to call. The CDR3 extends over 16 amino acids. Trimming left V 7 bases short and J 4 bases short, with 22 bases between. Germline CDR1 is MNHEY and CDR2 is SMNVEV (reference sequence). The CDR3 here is CASKASERSISETQYF. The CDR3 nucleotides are TGTGCCAGCAAGGCAAGCGAGAGGTCCATTTCAGAGACCCAGTACTTC.